The clone carrying this T cell receptor beta chain has a handful of counts. CDR3 length: 13 residues. Germline values: CDR1 SGHTA, CDR2 FQGNSA. Trimming removed 8 bases at V and 3 bases at J, with 13 bases between. This record comes from a study of cytomegalovirus exposure and HLA in healthy donors. As for the study in general: The Caucasian-associated ancestry cluster contained approximately 81% of the 300 to 450 genotyped donors.

Primers for the PCR totalled 60 Vbeta and 13 Jbeta. Authors' analysis steps: Around 83 million unique TCR beta chains, 10 million to 14 million shared, were counted in a later analysis. The method was immunoSEQ multiplex PCR; TCRdb's version includes in-frame clones alone and lacks a portion of them. V, J and clone size derive from that table, while D and trimming were established from the DNA sequence. The table lists 150,000 to 200,000 clones, 70% to 85% of them singletons. Sample: PBMCs. This clonotype was sampled from a woman aged 25-40 years in good health and CMV-seropositive. V is TRBV7-2 and J is TRBJ1-1, with a tentative D call TRBD1 (6 bases). The CDR3 loop is CASGSQGDTEAFF. The CDR3 region has the DNA TGTGCCAGCGGCTCACAGGGAGACACTGAAGCTTTCTTT.